This T cell receptor beta chain was retrieved from a study of blood T cell repertoires in COVID-19. Germline V gene data show CDR1 as SQVTM and CDR2 as ANQGSEA. The CDR3 runs 13 residues. The V and J ends lost 6 bases and 8 bases, in that order; junction bases with no gene match: 8. Produced via immunoSEQ multiplex PCR; TCRdb's table is partial and in-frame only. The sample records 150,000 to 200,000 clones, 80% being singletons. The source material was peripheral blood. The receptor comes from a man in his 60s with acute or convalescent COVID-19. The rearrangement uses TRBV29-1 and TRBJ2-1; 9 nucleotides agree with TRBD2. In DNA, the CDR3 is TGCAGCGTGTCGCCGGGCGGGGGGGATGAGCAGTTCTTC. Its protein is CSVSPGGGDEQFF.